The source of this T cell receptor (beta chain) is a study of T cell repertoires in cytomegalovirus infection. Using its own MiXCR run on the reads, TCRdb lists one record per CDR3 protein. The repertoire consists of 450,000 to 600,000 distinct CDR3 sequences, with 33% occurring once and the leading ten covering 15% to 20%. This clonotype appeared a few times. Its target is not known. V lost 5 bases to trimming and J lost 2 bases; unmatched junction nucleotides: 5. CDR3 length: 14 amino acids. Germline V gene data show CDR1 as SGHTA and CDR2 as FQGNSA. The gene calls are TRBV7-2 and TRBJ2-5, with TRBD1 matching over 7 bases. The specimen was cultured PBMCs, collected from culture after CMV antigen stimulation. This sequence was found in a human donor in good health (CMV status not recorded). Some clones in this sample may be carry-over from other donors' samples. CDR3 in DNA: TGTGCCAGCAGCCCTCGGGACAGACAAGAGACCCAGTACTTC. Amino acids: CASSPRDRQETQYF.